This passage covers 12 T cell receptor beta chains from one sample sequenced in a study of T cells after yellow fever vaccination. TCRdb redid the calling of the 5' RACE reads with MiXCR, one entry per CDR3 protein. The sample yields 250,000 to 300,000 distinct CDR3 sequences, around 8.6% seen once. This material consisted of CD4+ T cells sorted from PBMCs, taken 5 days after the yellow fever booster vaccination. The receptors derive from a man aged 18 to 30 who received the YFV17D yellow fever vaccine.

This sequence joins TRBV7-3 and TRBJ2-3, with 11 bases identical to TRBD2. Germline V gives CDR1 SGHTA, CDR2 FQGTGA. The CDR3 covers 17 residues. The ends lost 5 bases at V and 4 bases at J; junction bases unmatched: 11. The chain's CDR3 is CASSPSPLAGGSDTQYF. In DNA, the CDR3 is TGTGCCAGCAGCCCGAGCCCCCTAGCGGGGGGTTCAGATACGCAGTATTTT.

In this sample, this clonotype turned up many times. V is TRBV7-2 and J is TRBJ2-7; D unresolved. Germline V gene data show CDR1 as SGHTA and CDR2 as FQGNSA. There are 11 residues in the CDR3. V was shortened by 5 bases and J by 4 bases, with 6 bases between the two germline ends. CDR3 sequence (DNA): TGTGCCAGCAGCCCACAGTACGAGCAGTACTTC. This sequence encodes CASSPQYEQYF.

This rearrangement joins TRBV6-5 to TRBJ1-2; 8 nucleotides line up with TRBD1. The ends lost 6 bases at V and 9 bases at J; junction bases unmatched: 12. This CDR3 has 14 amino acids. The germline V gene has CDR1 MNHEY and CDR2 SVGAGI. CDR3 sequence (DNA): TGTGCCAGCAGGGGTGGTTGGGGACAGGCGCGCTACACCTTC. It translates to CASRGGWGQARYTF.

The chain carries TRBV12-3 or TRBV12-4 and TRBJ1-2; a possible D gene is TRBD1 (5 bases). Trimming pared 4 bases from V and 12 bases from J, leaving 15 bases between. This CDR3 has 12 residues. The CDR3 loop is CASSSGDGGDTF. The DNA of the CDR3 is TGTGCCAGCAGTTCGGGGGACGGTGGGGACACCTTC.

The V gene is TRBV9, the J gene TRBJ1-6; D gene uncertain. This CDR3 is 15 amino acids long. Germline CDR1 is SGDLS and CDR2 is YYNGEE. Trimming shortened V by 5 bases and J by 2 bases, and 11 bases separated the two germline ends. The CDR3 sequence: CASSLEPTYNSPLHF. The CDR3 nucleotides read TGTGCCAGCAGTCTCGAACCCACCTATAATTCACCCCTCCACTTT.

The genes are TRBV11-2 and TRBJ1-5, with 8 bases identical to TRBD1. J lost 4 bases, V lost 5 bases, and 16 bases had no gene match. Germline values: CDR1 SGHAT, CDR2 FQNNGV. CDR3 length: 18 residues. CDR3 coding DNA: TGTGCCAGCAGCCCAGGACAGGGCGCTTTGGGTCTGAATCAGCCCCAGCATTTT. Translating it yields CASSPGQGALGLNQPQHF.

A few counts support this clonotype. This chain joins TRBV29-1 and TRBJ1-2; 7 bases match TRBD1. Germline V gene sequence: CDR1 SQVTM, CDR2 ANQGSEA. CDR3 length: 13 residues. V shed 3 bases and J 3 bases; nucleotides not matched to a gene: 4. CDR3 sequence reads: CSVDEGADYGYTF. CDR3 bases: TGCAGCGTTGATGAGGGGGCGGACTATGGCTACACCTTC.

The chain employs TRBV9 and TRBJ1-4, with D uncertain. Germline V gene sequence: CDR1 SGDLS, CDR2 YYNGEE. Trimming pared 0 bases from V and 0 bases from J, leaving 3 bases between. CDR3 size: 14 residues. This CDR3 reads CASSVDATNEKLFF. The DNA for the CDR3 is TGTGCCAGCAGCGTAGACGCAACTAATGAAAAACTGTTTTTT.

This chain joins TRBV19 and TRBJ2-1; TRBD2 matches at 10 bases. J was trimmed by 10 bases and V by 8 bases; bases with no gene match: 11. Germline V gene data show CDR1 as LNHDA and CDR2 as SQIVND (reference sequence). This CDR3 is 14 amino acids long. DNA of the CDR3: TGTGCCAGTCTAAATCGAGCGGGGGGGCACGAGCAGTTCTTC. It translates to CASLNRAGGHEQFF.

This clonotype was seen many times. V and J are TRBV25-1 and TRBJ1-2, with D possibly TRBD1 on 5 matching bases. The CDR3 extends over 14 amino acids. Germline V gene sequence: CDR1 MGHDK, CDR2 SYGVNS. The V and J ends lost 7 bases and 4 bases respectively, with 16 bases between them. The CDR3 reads CASTGSSSGYGYTF. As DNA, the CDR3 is TGTGCCAGCACAGGGTCCTCCTCAGGCTATGGCTACACCTTC.

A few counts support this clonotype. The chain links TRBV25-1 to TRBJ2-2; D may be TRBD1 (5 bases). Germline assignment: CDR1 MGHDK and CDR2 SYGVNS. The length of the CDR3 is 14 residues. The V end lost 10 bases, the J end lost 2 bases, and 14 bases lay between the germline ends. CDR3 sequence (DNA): TGTGCCACCCGGCCAGGGATCAACACCGGGGAGCTGTTTTTT. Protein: CATRPGINTGELFF.

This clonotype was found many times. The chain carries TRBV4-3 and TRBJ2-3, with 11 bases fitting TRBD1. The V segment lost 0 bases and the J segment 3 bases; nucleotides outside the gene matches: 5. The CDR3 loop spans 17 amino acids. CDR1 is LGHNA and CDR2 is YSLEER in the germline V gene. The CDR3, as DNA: TGCGCCAGCAGCCAAGAGGGACAGGGGGTGACGACAGATACGCAGTATTTT. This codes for CASSQEGQGVTTDTQYF.